This entry describes one TCR beta chain. Trimming cost V 1 base and J 8 bases; bases outside gene matches: 4. Germline V lookup: CDR1 SNHLY, CDR2 FYNNEI. The CDR3 consists of 15 residues. These data belong to a study of identical twins. Using its own MiXCR run on the 5' RACE reads, TCRdb lists one record per CDR3 protein. The table has about 810,000 distinct CDR3 sequences, 10% to 15% seen once. Separately, the same data were catalogued under a study of yellow fever vaccine responses in identical twins.

The source is a woman younger than 35 in good health. Sequencing was performed on PBMCs. The gene calls are TRBV2 and TRBJ2-2, with 10 bases matching TRBD2. The CDR3 coding sequence is TGTGCCAGCAGTGAAGGGCTAGCGGGAGTAGGGGAGCTGTTTTTT. Its translation: CASSEGLAGVGELFF.